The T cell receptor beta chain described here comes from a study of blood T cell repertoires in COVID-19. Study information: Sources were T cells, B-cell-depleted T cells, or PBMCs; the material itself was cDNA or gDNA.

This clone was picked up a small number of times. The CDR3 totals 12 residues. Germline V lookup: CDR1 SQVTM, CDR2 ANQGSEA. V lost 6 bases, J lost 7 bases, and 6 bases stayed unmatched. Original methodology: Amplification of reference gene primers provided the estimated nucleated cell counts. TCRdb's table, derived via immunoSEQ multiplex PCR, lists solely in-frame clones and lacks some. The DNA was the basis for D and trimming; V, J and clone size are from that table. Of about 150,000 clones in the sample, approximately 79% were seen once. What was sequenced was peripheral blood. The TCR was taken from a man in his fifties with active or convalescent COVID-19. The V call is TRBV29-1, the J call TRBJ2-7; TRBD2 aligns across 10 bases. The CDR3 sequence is CSVPSGSGEQYF. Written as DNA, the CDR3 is TGCAGCGTGCCTAGCGGGAGCGGAGAGCAGTACTTC.